This T cell receptor (beta chain) was profiled in a study of control samples from healthy donors and cancer patients. V gave up 6 bases and J gave up 3 bases, with 9 bases separating them. Germline values: CDR1 MNHEY, CDR2 SVGAGI. The CDR3 is made up of 13 amino acids. Sequencing used immunoSEQ multiplex PCR; TCRdb keeps in-frame clones, though not all of them. The data hold 150,000 to 200,000 clones, with 91% observed a single time. This TCR was recovered from a woman in her 30s in good health. The gene calls are TRBV6-5 and TRBJ1-3; D not resolved. Sequencing input: blood. This CDR3 is CASSPGYGNTIYF. The CDR3 DNA reads TGTGCCAGCAGCCCGGGGTATGGAAACACCATATATTTT.